The rows below give T cell receptor beta chains drawn from one sample of a study of cytomegalovirus exposure and HLA in healthy donors. Method: immunoSEQ multiplex PCR; TCRdb's copy keeps in-frame clones and lacks some. The top ten clones hold about 6.9% of a sample with 90,000 to 150,000 clones, 85% to 90% of them seen once. Sequenced material: PBMCs. The receptors shown here come from a woman aged 18-30 years in good health and CMV-seropositive. The CDR3 runs from the conserved cysteine through the conserved F or W. D genes are given only for firm matches. Expanded clones are given a class, and other clones once, few, many or no size at all.

clone size	D gene	V gene	J gene	CDR3 protein	CDR3 DNA
NA	TRBD1	TRBV5-6	TRBJ2-7	CASSWLQGPHEQYF	TGTGCCAGCAGCTGGCTACAGGGGCCCCACGAGCAGTACTTC
once	NA	TRBV5-1	TRBJ2-7	CASRSRQGTYEQYF	TGCGCCAGCAGGTCCAGACAAGGAACCTACGAGCAGTACTTC
NA	TRBD1	TRBV4-1	TRBJ1-2	CASSQGQGALYGYTF	TGCGCCAGCAGCCAGGGACAGGGGGCTCTGTATGGCTACACCTTC
NA	NA	TRBV5-4	TRBJ1-1	CASSAGGGGLTEAFF	TGTGCCAGCAGCGCCGGAGGGGGGGGGCTCACTGAAGCTTTCTTT
NA	NA	TRBV18	TRBJ2-5	CASSPGGETQYF	TGTGCCAGCTCACCAGGAGGGGAGACCCAGTACTTC
once	TRBD1	TRBV6-6	TRBJ1-1	CASSLKQGANTEAFF	TGTGCCAGCAGTTTGAAACAGGGGGCGAACACTGAAGCTTTCTTT
NA	TRBD1	TRBV11-2	TRBJ1-1	CATNRGQGANTEAFF	TGTGCTACAAATAGGGGCCAGGGGGCGAACACTGAAGCTTTCTTT
NA	TRBD2	TRBV30	TRBJ2-3	CAWKRPGGRAIPTDTQYF	TGTGCCTGGAAACGCCCGGGCGGGAGGGCTATACCCACAGATACGCAGTATTTT
once	TRBD1	TRBV27	TRBJ2-7	CASSGSGQGLYEQYF	TGTGCCAGCAGTGGATCAGGACAGGGACTCTACGAGCAGTACTTC
NA	TRBD1	TRBV6-6	TRBJ1-1	CASNPTGPNTEAFF	TGTGCCAGCAATCCGACAGGGCCTAACACTGAAGCTTTCTTT
NA	NA	TRBV19	TRBJ1-5	CASSVGQFQPQHF	TGTGCCAGTAGTGTAGGACAATTTCAGCCCCAGCATTTT
NA	NA	TRBV2	TRBJ1-6	CASSESTLTYSPLHF	TGTGCCAGCAGTGAAAGTACTCTTACCTATTCACCCCTCCACTTT
NA	TRBD1	TRBV6-1	TRBJ2-4	CASSEVGQGDIQYF	TGTGCCAGCAGTGAAGTGGGACAGGGGGACATTCAGTACTTC
NA	NA	TRBV5-5	TRBJ2-7	CASSSSPGPSYEQYF	TGTGCCAGCAGCTCCAGCCCAGGTCCCTCCTACGAGCAGTACTTC
NA	NA	TRBV29-1	TRBJ2-3	CSVTDSPSDTQYF	TGCAGCGTTACGGACAGCCCTTCGGATACGCAGTATTTT
NA	NA	TRBV2	TRBJ1-5	CASRTVGVSNQPQHF	TGTGCCAGCCGTACCGTAGGAGTGAGCAATCAGCCCCAGCATTTT
NA	NA	TRBV7-2	TRBJ1-5	CASSLISPSNQPQHF	TGTGCCAGCAGCCTAATTTCCCCGAGCAATCAGCCCCAGCATTTT
NA	NA	TRBV19	TRBJ1-1	CASSAGQLMNTEAFF	TGTGCCAGTAGTGCAGGACAGCTCATGAACACTGAAGCTTTCTTT
NA	TRBD2	TRBV4-1	TRBJ2-3	CASSQDRAGGPEDTQYF	TGCGCCAGCAGCCAAGATCGTGCGGGAGGACCGGAAGATACGCAGTATTTT
NA	TRBD2	TRBV27	TRBJ2-3	CASSRLSGRAFFGTDTQYF	TGTGCCAGCAGCCGCCTTAGCGGGAGGGCCTTTTTTGGCACAGATACGCAGTATTTT
NA	NA	TRBV15	TRBJ1-1	CATSKRRGKNTEAFF	TGTGCCACCAGCAAGAGGCGGGGCAAGAACACTGAAGCTTTCTTT
NA	NA	TRBV29-1	TRBJ2-1	CSVESPTRSSYNEQFF	TGCAGCGTTGAAAGCCCGACTAGGAGCTCCTACAATGAGCAGTTCTTC
NA	NA	TRBV7-2	TRBJ1-5	CASSLGAGVDQPQHF	TGTGCCAGCAGCTTAGGGGCAGGGGTGGATCAGCCCCAGCATTTT
NA	TRBD1	TRBV5-1	TRBJ2-4	CASSPALDRGRKNIQYF	TGCGCCAGCAGTCCCGCATTGGACAGGGGGCGGAAAAACATTCAGTACTTC
NA	TRBD2	TRBV4-3	TRBJ2-1	CASSQEEGREGFDEQFF	TGCGCCAGCAGCCAAGAAGAGGGACGGGAGGGCTTCGATGAGCAGTTCTTC
NA	TRBD1	TRBV6-1	TRBJ1-5	CASSAEDRAHQPQHF	TGTGCCAGCAGTGCTGAGGACAGGGCCCATCAGCCCCAGCATTTT